A single sample gave rise to the 30 T cell receptor beta chains below, sequenced in a study of Graves' ophthalmopathy and Graves' hyperthyroidism. The sequenced template was RNA, covering the TCR beta CDR3 region. The workflow started with a first-round RT-PCR run with HTBI primers and then moved on to a second-round multiplex PCR. Each CDR3 protein is one row after TCRdb ran MiXCR on the multiplex PCR reads. The table lists some 370,000 distinct CDR3 sequences, 17% of them singletons, with roughly 2.3% in the top ten. The sample was peripheral blood. Receptor source: an adult woman with stable Graves' hyperthyroidism.

This clonotype showed up many times. DNA for the CDR3: TGCAGCGTTGTATCTGCGGGAGGACGATACGAGCAGTACTTC. Amino acids: CSVVSAGGRYEQYF. The chain combines TRBV29-1 with TRBJ2-7, with 8 bases aligning to TRBD2. The ends lost 4 bases at V and 4 bases at J; junction bases unmatched: 9. Looked up from germline, CDR1 is SQVTM and CDR2 is ANQGSEA. This CDR3 contains 14 residues.

This clonotype showed up many times. This chain uses TRBV30 with TRBJ1-2, with no clear D. CDR3 length: 13 residues. V lost 4 bases and J 4 bases, leaving 13 bases between the germline ends. Germline assignment: CDR1 GTSNPN and CDR2 SVGIG (reference sequence). CDR3 protein: CAWTPASSYGYTF. DNA of the CDR3: TGTGCCTGGACACCGGCATCGTCCTATGGCTACACCTTC.

The chain employs TRBV4-1 and TRBJ2-7; weak D call: TRBD1 (6 bases). Looked up from germline, CDR1 is MGHRA and CDR2 is YSYEKL. Trimming took 4 bases from V and 2 from J, leaving 12 bases between them. The CDR3 has 14 residues. The CDR3 region has the DNA TGCGCCAGCAGCCCGGGACACTTGACCTACGAGCAGTACTTC. This translates into CASSPGHLTYEQYF.

This clonotype was detected many times. The gene calls are TRBV29-1 and TRBJ2-7; D is ambiguous. There are 13 residues in the CDR3. Germline lookup yields CDR1 SQVTM and CDR2 ANQGSEA. Trimming pared 1 base from V and 1 base from J, leaving 8 bases between. The CDR3: CSVEGLGSYEQYF. Written as DNA, the CDR3 is TGCAGCGTTGAAGGTTTGGGGTCCTACGAGCAGTACTTC.

This clonotype was counted ten times or more. The chain is built from TRBV7-9 and TRBJ2-7; 8 bases are shared with TRBD1. The CDR3 has 14 residues. J lost 4 bases, V lost 5 bases, and 7 bases had no gene match. Per the germline V gene, CDR1 is SEHNR and CDR2 is FQNEAQ (reference sequence). In DNA form, the CDR3 reads TGTGCCAGCAGCCGGTCGTGGGACAGGTACGAGCAGTACTTC. The encoded protein is CASSRSWDRYEQYF.

This clonotype was seen at least ten times. The rearrangement links TRBV28 to TRBJ1-1; 7 nucleotides align to TRBD1. CDR1 MDHEN and CDR2 SYDVKM come from the germline V gene. CDR3 length: 13 amino acids. V lost 5 bases to trimming and J lost 5 bases; unmatched junction nucleotides: 5. The CDR3 DNA follows: TGTGCCAGCAGTATAACAGGGGCGACTGAAGCTTTCTTT. Translation gives CASSITGATEAFF.

At least ten counts were recorded for this clonotype. This rearrangement joins TRBV28 to TRBJ2-7; D gene ambiguous. The germline V and J ends were trimmed by 7 bases and 4 bases, with 17 bases remaining between them. The CDR3 is made up of 14 amino acids. Germline V CDR1 and CDR2: MDHEN, SYDVKM. CDR3 bases: TGTGCCAGCAAAGTGGACGCGACCATATACGAGCAGTACTTC. Its protein is CASKVDATIYEQYF. Based on the CDR3 plus reference TRBV28 and TRBJ2-7, the full variable domain is DVKVTQSSRYLVKRTGEKVFLECVQDMDHENMFWYRQDPGLGLRLIYFSYDVKMKEKGDIPEGYSVSREKKERFSLILESASTNQTSMYLCASKVDATIYEQYFGPGTRLTVT.

This clonotype was observed at least ten times. The chain has TRBV28 and TRBJ2-5; D possibly corresponds to TRBD1 (5 bases). Germline CDR1 is MDHEN and CDR2 is SYDVKM. This CDR3 contains 16 residues. V dropped 4 bases and J dropped 0 bases, with 15 bases sitting between them. The CDR3 spells CASSSRGPTYQETQYF. CDR3 nucleotides: TGTGCCAGCAGTTCTAGGGGTCCCACCTACCAAGAGACCCAGTACTTC.

Remarks on this clonotype: At one of its ends the junction is not consistent with the germline gene, which may arise from a read error. The rearrangement joins TRBV11-2 to TRBJ1-1; possible D gene TRBD1, 5 bases. CDR1 and CDR2 (germline): SGHAT, FQNNGV. This CDR3 spans 15 amino acids. CDR3: CASSLEGVVNTDAFF. In DNA, the CDR3 is TGTGCCAGCAGCTTAGAGGGGGTCGTGAACACTGATGCTTTCTTT.

This clonotype was seen more than once but under ten times. V gene TRBV14 combines with J gene TRBJ1-3; tentatively, D is TRBD1 (6 bases). The germline V gene has CDR1 SGHDN and CDR2 FVKESK. The germline V and J ends were trimmed by 2 bases and 8 bases, with 19 bases remaining between them. The CDR3 runs to 16 residues. Here the CDR3 DNA reads TGTGCCAGCAGCCAACAAGCCTGGGGACAAGGGGACACCATATATTTT. Translating gives CASSQQAWGQGDTIYF.

This clonotype was picked up a small number of times. The chain recombines TRBV6-1 with TRBJ1-3; 7 positions agree with TRBD1. Trimming removed 5 bases from V and 2 bases from J; junction bases left unmatched: 6. This CDR3 region has 15 residues. Germline assignment: CDR1 MNHNS and CDR2 SASEGT. CDR3 nucleotides: TGTGCCAGCAGTCGAGTACAGGGGACTGGAAACACCATATATTTT. Protein sequence: CASSRVQGTGNTIYF.

The gene calls are TRBV5-1 and TRBJ1-1; the D gene is possibly TRBD1 (5 bases). Germline CDR1 is SGHRS and CDR2 is YFSETQ. V dropped 6 bases and J dropped 4 bases, with 19 bases sitting between them. The CDR3 extends over 15 amino acids. CDR3 sequence reads: CASTMTSRVGTEAFF. As DNA, the CDR3 is TGCGCCAGCACCATGACAAGCAGGGTCGGCACTGAAGCTTTCTTT.

The gene calls are TRBV20-1 and TRBJ2-7; 10 bases are shared with TRBD2. Per germline, CDR1 DFQATT and CDR2 SNEGSKA (reference sequence). Trimming cost V 3 bases and J 10 bases; bases outside gene matches: 6. There are 12 residues in the CDR3. The CDR3 DNA follows: TGCAGTGCTAGGGATAGCGGGAGGTTACAGTACTTC. Its translation is CSARDSGRLQYF.

In its sample, this clonotype was seen many times. The chain has TRBV11-2 and TRBJ2-7; maybe TRBD1 (5 bases). Between the trimmed V and J ends, which lost 5 bases and 3 bases, there was a span of 17 bases. CDR1 and CDR2 (germline): SGHAT, FQNNGV. There are 15 residues in the CDR3. DNA of the CDR3: TGTGCCAGCAGCCACCGAAGTATACAGGTCTACGAGCAGTACTTC. Its protein product is CASSHRSIQVYEQYF. Variable domain in full (rest from reference TRBV11-2 and TRBJ2-7): EAGVAQSPRYKIIEKRQSVAFWCNPISGHATLYWYQQILGQGPKLLIQFQNNGVVDDSQLPKDRFSAERLKGVDSTLKIQPAKLEDSAVYLCASSHRSIQVYEQYFGPGTRLTVT.

In regard to this clonotype: In this CDR3 the conserved last residue, phenylalanine or tryptophan, is missing, so a read error is likely. The chain employs TRBV7-8 and TRBJ2-2, with D perhaps TRBD1 (6 bases). The CDR3 has 14 amino acids. Trimming took 2 bases from V and 6 from J, leaving 10 bases between them. CDR1 is SGHVS and CDR2 is FQNEAQ in the germline V gene. The DNA of the CDR3 is TGTGCCAGCAGCTTATACAGGGCGGCCGGGGAGCTGTTTGTT. Amino acids: CASSLYRAAGELFV.

This clonotype was picked up many times. The CDR3 loop reads CARTDRLNTGELFF. The CDR3 DNA follows: TGCGCCAGAACGGACAGATTGAACACCGGGGAGCTGTTTTTT. The rearrangement links TRBV5-1 to TRBJ2-2; maybe TRBD1 (6 bases). The CDR3 contains 14 residues. Germline assignment: CDR1 SGHRS and CDR2 YFSETQ. V was cut by 8 bases and J by 1 base, with 12 bases left in between.

As concerns this clonotype: With a much larger clone just one base away, this may be a read error. This chain joins TRBV3-1 and TRBJ2-7; maybe TRBD1 (6 bases). CDR1 is LGHDT, CDR2 YNNKEL, per germline (reference sequence). The CDR3 runs 14 residues. The CDR3 protein is CARSQARGSYEQYF. The CDR3 coding sequence is TGTGCCCGCAGCCAAGCCAGGGGCTCCTACGAGCAGTACTTC.

Notes on this clonotype: The junction does not match germline at one end; this may be a read error. The V and J genes are TRBV2 and TRBJ2-4, with D possibly being TRBD1 (6 bases). CDR3 size: 14 residues. Germline-derived CDR1 and CDR2 are SNHLY and FYNNEI. CDR3 sequence: CASTVNGGINIKYF. Here the CDR3 DNA reads TGTGCCAGCACCGTGAATGGGGGCATAAACATTAAGTACTTC.

Turning to this clonotype: A junction boundary mismatches the germline segment, possibly from a read error. V gene TRBV30 combines with J gene TRBJ2-7; TRBD2 might be the D (5 bases). Germline lookup yields CDR1 GTSNPN and CDR2 SVGIG (reference sequence). This CDR3 contains 14 residues. CDR3 DNA sequence: TGTGCCTGGAGTGGGCTAGCTGGGCCCTACGAGCAGTGCTTC. It specifies CAWSGLAGPYEQCF. Together with reference TRBV30 and TRBJ2-7, the CDR3 gives the full variable domain: SQTIHQWPATLVQPVGSPLSLECTVEGTSNPNLYWYRQAAGRGLQLLFYSVGIGQISSEVPQNLSASRPQDRQFILSSKKLLLSDSGFYLCAWSGLAGPYEQCFGPGTRLTVT.

This clonotype came up many times. This chain links TRBV6-5 with TRBJ1-3; the D gene is possibly TRBD1 (6 bases). CDR3 size: 14 residues. The V end was cut by 6 bases, the J end by 0 bases, with 9 bases between. Germline assignment: CDR1 MNHEY and CDR2 SVGAGI. The CDR3 bases are TGTGCCAGCAGCACAGGGAGCTCTGGAAACACCATATATTTT. It codes for CASSTGSSGNTIYF.

Ten or more counts support this clonotype. The chain is built from TRBV6-5 and TRBJ1-2, with D unresolved. The length of the CDR3 is 15 residues. V shed 2 bases and J shed 1 base, with 11 bases lying between them. The germline CDR1 and CDR2 sequences are MNHEY and SVGAGI. The DNA of the CDR3 is TGTGCCAGCAGTTACCTAGCAGATCTTAACTATGGCTACACCTTC. Its translation is CASSYLADLNYGYTF.

The chain employs TRBV12-3 or TRBV12-4 and TRBJ1-1, with D maybe TRBD1 (5 bases). Trimming took off 4 bases at V and 6 bases at J, with 12 bases between the two ends. This CDR3 has 13 residues. The CDR3 reads CASSSHLGAEAFF. CDR3 DNA: TGTGCCAGCAGTTCCCACCTAGGGGCTGAAGCTTTCTTT.

This clonotype came up many times. The chain couples TRBV15 to TRBJ2-5; D unresolved. Germline V lookup: CDR1 LNHNV, CDR2 YYDKDF (reference sequence). The CDR3 is made up of 16 amino acids. Trimming shortened V by 5 bases and J by 5 bases, and 21 bases separated the two germline ends. The CDR3, as DNA: TGTGCCACCAGCCGGCTGGATGGGGAAACGAGGGAGACCCAGTACTTC. It is translated as CATSRLDGETRETQYF.

The genes are TRBV9 and TRBJ2-7; 9 nucleotides match TRBD2. The CDR3 contains 15 residues. CDR1 SGDLS and CDR2 YYNGEE come from the germline V gene. J was trimmed by 6 bases and V by 2 bases; bases with no gene match: 9. CDR3 loop: CASSVEAGGPSEQYF. The CDR3 DNA reads TGTGCCAGCAGCGTCGAAGCGGGGGGCCCATCCGAGCAGTACTTC.

The chain joins TRBV29-1 to TRBJ2-5; tentative D call: TRBD1 (7 bases). The germline V gene has CDR1 SQVTM and CDR2 ANQGSEA. Trimming cost V 6 bases and J 2 bases, with 13 bases left between them. This CDR3 is built from 13 residues. In DNA form, the CDR3 reads TGCAGCGTCGCCTCAGGGGGGCAAGAGACCCAGTACTTC. Amino acid sequence: CSVASGGQETQYF.

This clonotype was observed at least ten times. The rearrangement uses TRBV24-1 and TRBJ1-1, with 8 bases lining up with TRBD1. Germline V gene sequence: CDR1 KGHDR, CDR2 SFDVKD. The CDR3 has 15 amino acids. The trim removed 6 bases at V and 0 bases at J, leaving 5 bases unmatched. The CDR3 DNA reads as TGTGCCACCAGTCCCGGGACAGGTCTGAACACTGAAGCTTTCTTT. Its protein is CATSPGTGLNTEAFF.

This clonotype has at least ten counts. The chain uses TRBV28 and TRBJ1-5; the D is unclear. This CDR3 contains 17 residues. V was pared by 7 bases and J by 1 base, with 20 bases between. CDR1 is MDHEN and CDR2 is SYDVKM in the germline V gene. The CDR3, as DNA: TGTGCCAGCATTCCCCCCCCCGGGGAAGGCAGCAATCAGCCCCAGCATTTT. Its translation is CASIPPPGEGSNQPQHF.

There are many counts of this clonotype. The chain combines TRBV28 with TRBJ2-7; D is ambiguous. V dropped 5 bases and J dropped 2 bases, with 10 bases sitting between them. Germline V lookup: CDR1 MDHEN, CDR2 SYDVKM. The CDR3 totals 13 residues. In nucleotides, the CDR3 is TGTGCCAGCAGTCTCACGACCGCCTACGAGCAGTACTTC. Its protein product is CASSLTTAYEQYF. The full variable domain, rest sourced from reference TRBV28 and TRBJ2-7, is DVKVTQSSRYLVKRTGEKVFLECVQDMDHENMFWYRQDPGLGLRLIYFSYDVKMKEKGDIPEGYSVSREKKERFSLILESASTNQTSMYLCASSLTTAYEQYFGPGTRLTVT.

This clonotype has a count of ten or more. CDR3 loop: CASSIDYSNQPQHF. In DNA form, the CDR3 reads TGTGCCAGTAGTATCGATTATAGCAATCAGCCCCAGCATTTT. The chain uses TRBV19 and TRBJ1-5; no firm D call. Germline CDR1 reads LNHDA; CDR2 reads SQIVND (reference sequence). The CDR3 spans 14 residues. Trimming took off 3 bases at V and 0 bases at J, with 6 bases between the two ends.

In its sample, this clonotype was seen many times. V is TRBV5-1 and J is TRBJ2-7, with 8 positions matching TRBD1. CDR3 length: 14 amino acids. The junction had 7 bases not matched to a gene; V was cut back by 7 bases and J by 1 base. CDR1 is SGHRS, CDR2 YFSETQ, per germline. This chain's CDR3 is CASRAGTGSYEQYF. CDR3 DNA sequence: TGCGCCAGCCGCGCCGGGACAGGATCCTACGAGCAGTACTTC.